The subject of this entry is one T cell receptor (beta chain). Some clones are missing from TCRdb's copy, which holds only in-frame ones; the method was immunoSEQ multiplex PCR. This table holds approximately 110,000 clones, approximately 86% found once. Looked up from germline, CDR1 is LNHDA and CDR2 is SQIVND (reference sequence). This CDR3 has 15 residues. Trimming removed 5 bases at V and 1 base at J, with 14 bases between. The data were taken from a study of PD-L1 blockade in urothelial cancer. The rearrangement links TRBV19 to TRBJ1-1; possible D gene TRBD1, 6 bases. This material consisted of PBMCs, taken around atezolizumab (anti-PD-L1) treatment. The sequence was collected from a man between 45 and 60 years old with urothelial cancer. The CDR3 DNA reads as TGTGCCAGTAGTGCCTGGGACAAGCCGAACACTGAAGCTTTCTTT. Residues: CASSAWDKPNTEAFF.